What follows are 8 T cell receptor beta chains derived from one specimen sequenced in a study of T cell repertoires in cytomegalovirus infection (dated by TCRdb to between 2017 and 2020). Instrument used: Illumina HiSeq 1500. The public reads were quality trimmed at Q25 with fastp and then assembled into clones with MiXCR by TCRdb, keeping productive beta chains. Rows matching on CDR3 protein sequence are summarized as one entry with the most common DNA and genes. The sample yields approximately 770,000 distinct CDR3 sequences; almost 30% were counted once. Of the sample, around 13% falls within the top ten clones. The treatment or condition tag for this specimen amounts to: in vitro stimulation with specific CMV peptide epitopes to enrich CMV-specific T cells. No antigen is known for these receptors. This specimen consisted of cultured CD8+ T cells from PBMCs, obtained from culture after CMV antigen stimulation. All receptors derive from a human donor in good health (CMV status not recorded). Some clones in this sample may be carry-over from other donors' samples.

This chain uses TRBV7-9 with TRBJ2-1; no reliable D call. There are 13 residues in the CDR3. In germline, CDR1 is SEHNR, CDR2 FQNEAQ (reference sequence). Trimming removed 1 base at V and 5 bases at J, with 6 bases between. The CDR3 protein is CASSLESHNEQFF. CDR3 bases: TGTGCCAGCAGCTTAGAATCCCACAATGAGCAGTTCTTC.

This clonotype was observed a few times. The CDR3 nucleotides read TGCAGCGCCTCGGACCGAAACTATGGCTACACCTTC. This gives the protein CSASDRNYGYTF. The chain couples TRBV29-1 to TRBJ1-2, with D unclear. From germline, CDR1 is SQVTM and CDR2 ANQGSEA. The length of the CDR3 is 12 residues. Between the trimmed V and J ends, which lost 7 bases and 2 bases, there was a span of 11 bases.

The chain recombines TRBV7-2 with TRBJ2-5; either TRBD1 or TRBD2 may supply D (5 bases each). Trimming removed 7 bases at V and 4 bases at J, with 13 bases between. The length of the CDR3 is 13 residues. Per the germline V gene, CDR1 is SGHTA and CDR2 is FQGNSA. The CDR3 nucleotides are TGTGCCAGCACCCCGGGGCTTACAGAGACCCAGTACTTC. Residues: CASTPGLTETQYF.

J is TRBJ1-2 and V is TRBV15; 7 bases are shared with TRBD1. The germline V gene has CDR1 LNHNV and CDR2 YYDKDF (reference sequence). The CDR3 spans 15 residues. Losses at the gene ends were 4 bases for V and 4 bases for J; bases not matched to a gene: 9. CDR3 in amino acids: CATSTRDRRTYGYTF. The CDR3 DNA follows: TGTGCCACCAGCACTCGGGACAGACGGACCTATGGCTACACCTTC.

This chain uses TRBV27 with TRBJ1-5; unclear D gene. V dropped 0 bases and J dropped 2 bases, with 8 bases sitting between them. The CDR3 runs to 15 residues. CDR1 MNHEY and CDR2 SMNVEV come from the germline V gene (reference sequence). CDR3 amino acids: CASSLSSTGNQPQHF. The CDR3 DNA follows: TGTGCCAGCAGTTTATCCAGCACGGGCAATCAGCCCCAGCATTTT.

The CDR3 here is CATSDRSKGDTEAFF. The CDR3 coding sequence is TGTGCCACCAGTGATAGGAGTAAGGGGGACACTGAAGCTTTCTTT. The rearrangement uses TRBV24-1 and TRBJ1-1, with D perhaps matching TRBD1 (6 bases). This CDR3 contains 15 residues. Germline CDR1 KGHDR, CDR2 SFDVKD. Trimming took off 3 bases at V and 3 bases at J, with 13 bases between the two ends.

The rearrangement uses TRBV19 and TRBJ2-7, with a tentative D call TRBD1 (7 bases). The V gene lost 3 bases and the J gene lost 3 bases, with 18 bases spanning the gap. The germline V gene has CDR1 LNHDA and CDR2 SQIVND (reference sequence). The CDR3 runs to 16 residues. The CDR3 spells CASSMRGGTDIYEQYF. In nucleotides, the CDR3 is TGTGCCAGTAGTATGAGAGGCGGGACAGACATCTACGAGCAGTACTTC.

This clonotype has a handful of counts. The V gene is TRBV6-6, the J gene TRBJ1-6; TRBD1 is a possible D gene (6 bases). The CDR3 extends over 14 amino acids. The germline V gene has CDR1 MNHNY and CDR2 SVGAGI (reference sequence). Trimming took off 6 bases at V and 11 bases at J, with 17 bases between the two ends. For the CDR3, the DNA is TGTGCCAGCAGCCTGGGGCAGGGGTGGCCACCCCTCCACTTT. Translated, it gives CASSLGQGWPPLHF.